This T cell receptor (beta chain) is from a study of T cell responses to AZD1222 COVID-19 vaccine. Overall study findings and caveats: Spike-specific TCR breadth and depth were elevated following two AZD1222 doses. Clonal diversity was possibly underestimated, and the donors were mostly white British, with more females.

Concerning this clone: Antigen unknown. Compared with germline, one end of the junction differs, possibly owing to a read error.

Germline V gene data show CDR1 as SEHNR and CDR2 as FQNEAQ (reference sequence). The CDR3 is 15 residues long. Method: immunoSEQ multiplex PCR; TCRdb's copy keeps in-frame clones and lacks some. The table records under 200,000 clones, around 94% of them present only once. The sequence derives from an adult in good health. The chain combines TRBV7-9 with TRBJ1-3, with TRBD1 matching 8 bases. Sequencing was performed on peripheral blood, taken on day 0 of AZD1222 vaccination. CDR3 coding DNA: TGTGCCAGCAGAGGACAGGGAATCTCTGGAATCACCATATATTTT. Translating gives CASRGQGISGITIYF.